This is a list of T cell receptor beta chains from one sample in a study of cytomegalovirus exposure and HLA in healthy donors. TCRdb's table, derived via immunoSEQ multiplex PCR, lists solely in-frame clones and lacks some. This repertoire shows 150,000 or so clones, 84% found once; its top ten account for around 0.98%. The sample consisted of PBMCs. These TCRs come from a man under 40 in good health and CMV-seronegative. Each CDR3 is given with its conserved first and last residue. D genes are given only for firm matches. A row's size may be missing; if present it is once, few, many or a size class.

d_gene | j_gene | abundance | v_gene | CDR3nt | CDR3aa
. | TRBJ2-7 | . | TRBV18 | TGTGCCAGCTCACCACTGGTCCCTCTACAGGGGACTTCCTACGAGCAGTACTTC | CASSPLVPLQGTSYEQYF
TRBD2 | TRBJ2-7 | once | TRBV5-1 | TGCGCCAGCAGCTTCGGGACTAGCGGGACCTACGAGCAGTACTTC | CASSFGTSGTYEQYF
TRBD1 | TRBJ2-7 | . | TRBV6-1 | TGTGCCAGCAGTGAAGCTACCGGGACAGTCTACGAGCAGTACTTC | CASSEATGTVYEQYF
. | TRBJ2-7 | . | TRBV29-1 | TGCAGCGTTGAGGATACAGGGGGGGGACTTTACGAGCAGTACTTC | CSVEDTGGGLYEQYF
. | TRBJ1-2 | . | TRBV5-6 | TGTGCCAGCAGCTTGGGGTTCAGGGCGAGTGGCTACACCTTC | CASSLGFRASGYTF
. | TRBJ1-4 | . | TRBV5-1 | TGCGCCAGCAGCTCGGAGGGAATCGGGGAAAAACTGTTTTTT | CASSSEGIGEKLFF
TRBD1 | TRBJ1-1 | . | TRBV7-9 | TGTGCCAGCAGTTTTAGGGGGCAGACAACTGAAGCTTTCTTT | CASSFRGQTTEAFF
. | TRBJ2-3 | . | TRBV5-1 | TGCGCCAGCAACCTAGTCACAGGGTACACAGATACGCAGTATTTT | CASNLVTGYTDTQYF
. | TRBJ1-1 | . | TRBV7-2 | TGTGCCAGCAGCTTAGGACGGGGAAGGAACACTGAAGCTTTCTTT | CASSLGRGRNTEAFF
TRBD2 | TRBJ2-1 | . | TRBV6-1 | TGTGCCAGCAGTGGTAGGTTCGCGGGAGAGACCTACAATGAGCAGTTCTTC | CASSGRFAGETYNEQFF
TRBD1 | TRBJ1-6 | . | TRBV6-5 | TGTGCCAGCAGTTTGCGACAGGGGAATTCACCCCTCCACTTT | CASSLRQGNSPLHF
. | TRBJ1-6 | once | TRBV30 | TGTGCCTGGAGTGTACATCAGGCAAATAATTCACCCCTCCACTTT | CAWSVHQANNSPLHF
. | TRBJ2-3 | once | TRBV4-1 | TGCGCCAGCAGCCACTGGCAGGGGATCACAGATACGCAGTATTTT | CASSHWQGITDTQYF
TRBD1 | TRBJ2-2 | . | TRBV29-1 | TGCAGCGTTGAACTCCTTGGGACAGGGAAAGTCCCCGGGGAGCTGTTTTTT | CSVELLGTGKVPGELFF
TRBD1 | TRBJ2-1 | . | TRBV9 | TGTGCCAGCAGCCCACAGGGGGACTCCTACAATGAGCAGTTCTTC | CASSPQGDSYNEQFF
TRBD1 | TRBJ2-7 | . | TRBV7-9 | TGTGCCAGCAGCTTCGCCTCCGGGACAGGGTTTGGCGAGCAGTACTTC | CASSFASGTGFGEQYF
. | TRBJ1-2 | . | TRBV7-6 | TGTGCCAGCAGCTTACACGGGGATGGCGGCTACACCTTC | CASSLHGDGGYTF
TRBD2 | TRBJ2-7 | . | TRBV4-3 | TGCGCCAGCAGCCAGACGGGGACTACCTACGAGCAGTACTTC | CASSQTGTTYEQYF
. | TRBJ2-2 | . | TRBV19 | TGTGCCAGTAGTAGCTTACTAGAGAACACCGGGGAGCTGTTTTTT | CASSSLLENTGELFF
. | TRBJ1-4 | . | TRBV28 | TGTGCCAGCAGTCCAGCTCAGGGGCGCTTTGGAGAAAAACTGTTTTTT | CASSPAQGRFGEKLFF
TRBD1 | TRBJ1-2 | . | TRBV19 | TGTGCCAGTAGTCTGCTACGGGCGGCAGGGGGCACCCATGGCTACACCTTC | CASSLLRAAGGTHGYTF
. | TRBJ1-2 | once | TRBV19 | TGTGCCAGTAACGTGAGGGGGACCATCTATGGCTACACCTTC | CASNVRGTIYGYTF
TRBD2 | TRBJ2-3 | . | TRBV7-9 | TGTGCCAGCAGCTTAGCGACTAGCGGCACAGATACGCAGTATTTT | CASSLATSGTDTQYF
. | TRBJ2-5 | . | TRBV7-8 | TGTGCCAGCAGCACGGGGTTGGAGACCCGGTACTTC | CASSTGLETRYF
TRBD1 | TRBJ2-2 | few | TRBV28 | TGTGCCAGCAGTTTGGGATTCTTCACAGGGGGCTGGCCCGGGGAGCTGTTTTTT | CASSLGFFTGGWPGELFF
. | TRBJ2-4 | . | TRBV4-2 | TGTGCCAGCAGCCAAGATTGGGACTTCGAAAACATTCAGTACTTC | CASSQDWDFENIQYF
TRBD1 | TRBJ1-3 | . | TRBV11-3 | TGTGCCAGCTCAAACCAGGGGGCGCATTCCGGAAACACCATATATTTT | CASSNQGAHSGNTIYF
TRBD1 | TRBJ2-3 | . | TRBV4-1 | TGCGCCAGCAGCCTACTACAGGGGGTGAATATAGTAGATACGCAGTATTTT | CASSLLQGVNIVDTQYF
TRBD2 | TRBJ2-1 | . | TRBV2 | TGTGCCAGCAGCCTAGCGGGAGTCAATGAGCAGTTCTTC | CASSLAGVNEQFF
. | TRBJ2-1 | . | TRBV4-3 | TGCGCCAGCAGCCAAGACTCGCGCGGCACCTCCTACAATGAGCAGTTCTTC | CASSQDSRGTSYNEQFF
. | TRBJ1-2 | . | TRBV11-2 | TGTGCCAGCAGCTTAGGGGCTCTATTCGGCTACACCTTC | CASSLGALFGYTF
TRBD1 | TRBJ2-6 | . | TRBV27 | TGTGCCAGCAGTTCGGGACAGATCCTCTCTGGGGCCAACGTCCTGACTTTC | CASSSGQILSGANVLTF
TRBD2 | TRBJ2-1 | . | TRBV12-5 | TGTGCTAGTGAGGAGCGGGAATACAATGAGCAGTTCTTC | CASEEREYNEQFF
. | TRBJ1-5 | . | TRBV19 | TGTGCCAGTAGCCCAACAGGGATTAGCAATCAGCCCCAGCATTTT | CASSPTGISNQPQHF
TRBD2 | TRBJ2-1 | . | TRBV5-1 | TGCGCCAGCAGCGTGAGCGGGGGGGCCTACAATGAGCAGTTCTTC | CASSVSGGAYNEQFF
TRBD1 | TRBJ1-3 | . | TRBV30 | TGTGCCTGGAGTGTACATTGGGACAGCTCTGGAAACACCATATATTTT | CAWSVHWDSSGNTIYF
TRBD1 | TRBJ2-2 | once | TRBV5-1 | TGCGCCAGCAGCTTAGGGGACAGAAACACCGGGGAGCTGTTTTTT | CASSLGDRNTGELFF